The sequence of this T cell receptor (beta chain) was determined in a study of cytomegalovirus exposure and HLA in healthy donors (dated by TCRdb to 2017 to 2019). For the wider study: According to a later analysis, one platform produced both the 110 or so validation repertoires and the 670 or so repertoires of the first cohort. The aim of the study was to test whether cataloging public T cell receptors could identify signatures of past pathogen exposure. Along with the approximately 670-subject first cohort, a separate validation cohort of roughly 110 different subjects was used. To predict cytomegalovirus infection status, the study combined high-throughput TCR immunosequencing, statistical association of individual TCRs with disease status, and machine learning. Overall results and qualifications from the work: Three of the identified cytomegalovirus-associated TCR beta chains were confirmed in vitro to be specific for cytomegalovirus antigens. The classifier was reported to diagnose cytomegalovirus status with high specificity and sensitivity in both the original and validation cohorts. According to the authors, the approach could potentially be generalized to other disease states and immunological phenotypes. The validation cohort had no HLA typing available for a later analysis, so co-occurrence within that cohort was assessed over all 120 or so repertoires. Most TCR sequences were observed very rarely across donors, whereas some public TCRs were present in many individuals. Subsequent analysis determined that TCRs grouped into clusters in the first cohort also showed a tendency toward co-occurrence across the roughly 120 validation repertoires, and 85% to 95% of cluster scores exceeded 0. The study listed 150 to 200 TCR beta chains as associated with cytomegalovirus.

About this clone itself: Its antigen is currently not known. Base qualities are missing; no much larger clone stands one base away.

Separate from the approximately 700-subject first cohort, the validation cohort of about 110 subjects was the group to which the donors belonged. Library method: the immunoSEQ multiplex PCR assay. Processing in the source paper ran as follows. To diagnose cytomegalovirus status from the catalog of TCR beta chain sequences, a statistical classification framework was built. TCRdb provides this immuneACCESS table in a form limited to in-frame rearrangements. Some clones are lacking; in checked studies, under half of them reflect an unresolved V gene, and why the rest are absent is not known. The DNA gave D and trimming, while V, J and clone size come from that table. In this sample the table shows 300,000 to 450,000 clones, about nine tenths of which occur a single time. 0.83% of the sample is taken by the ten largest. At the junction V is shortened by 1 base and J by 7 bases; bases outside the gene matches: 9. Via the germline V gene (reference sequence), CDR1 is MNHEY and CDR2 SMNVEV. The CDR3 runs 16 amino acids, cysteine and phenylalanine included. Only CDR3 DNA remains: 48 bases, in frame from the first base.

The clonotype was recovered from a woman under 30 in good health and CMV-seronegative. The specimen was PBMCs. The V gene is TRBV27 and the J gene is TRBJ2-1, and 8 junctional nucleotides match TRBD1. The CDR3 protein: CASSLLGQGIHNEQFF. The DNA sequence reads TGTGCCAGCAGTTTATTAGGACAGGGTATACATAATGAGCAGTTCTTC.